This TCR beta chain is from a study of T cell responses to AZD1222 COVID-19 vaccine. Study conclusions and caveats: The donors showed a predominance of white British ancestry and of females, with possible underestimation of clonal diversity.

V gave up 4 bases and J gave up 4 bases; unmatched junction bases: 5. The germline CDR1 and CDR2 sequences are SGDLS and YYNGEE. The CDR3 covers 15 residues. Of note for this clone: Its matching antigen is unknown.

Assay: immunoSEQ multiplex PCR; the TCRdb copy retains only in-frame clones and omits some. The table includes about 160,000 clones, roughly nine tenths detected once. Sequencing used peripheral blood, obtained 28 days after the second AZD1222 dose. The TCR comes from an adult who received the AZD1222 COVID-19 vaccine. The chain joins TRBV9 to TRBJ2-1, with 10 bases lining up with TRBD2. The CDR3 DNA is TGTGCCAGCAGCAAAGCGGGGGGGCGGTACAATGAGCAGTTCTTC. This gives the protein CASSKAGGRYNEQFF.